The source of this T cell receptor (beta chain) is a study of shared clonotypes between healthy human individuals. About the research overall: Per-donor plates numbered three CD4 naive, three CD4 memory, two CD8 naive and one CD8 memory.

The input for sorted-subset replicate PCRs was 200 to 250 ng DNA, about 29,000 T cell genomes. Data came from immunoSEQ multiplex PCR; TCRdb stores just in-frame clones and leaves some out. Of about 1.5 million clones detected, under 99% appear once; the ten largest clones hold around 0.45%. Germline trimming cut 0 bases from V and 8 bases from J; bases unmatched to any gene: 7. The CDR3 consists of 14 residues. Germline CDR1 reads SGHRS; CDR2 reads YFSETQ. With regard to this clone: Its antigen is undetermined.

Broader study findings: Clonotypes that were shared across a handful of donors made up around 5% of naive CD4 clonotypes. Estimated richness was generally greater in naive than memory subsets.

Sequenced material: naive CD4+ T cells sorted from blood. Subset defined: CD45RA+ positively selected. The chain is built from TRBV5-1 and TRBJ2-7; TRBD1 matches 8 bases. This clonotype originated in a man aged 25 to 40 in good health. The CDR3 loop reads CASSLGTGTIKQYF. The CDR3 DNA reads as TGCGCCAGCAGCTTGGGGACAGGGACAATTAAGCAGTACTTC. The whole variable domain, filled in from reference TRBV5-1 and TRBJ2-7, reads KAGVTQTPRYLIKTRGQQVTLSCSPISGHRSVSWYQQTPGQGLQFLFEYFSETQRNKGNFPGRFSGRQFSNSRSEMNVSTLELGDSALYLCASSLGTGTIKQYFGPGTRLTVT.